The rows below give T cell receptor beta chains drawn from one sample of a study of CD8+ T cells in alopecia areata. Assay used: immunoSEQ multiplex PCR; TCRdb lists only in-frame clones, some missing. Of over 150,000 clones listed, approximately 53% are singletons. The sequencing sample was made of CD8+ T cells sorted from blood. The receptors were gathered from a human donor in good health. Both conserved end residues are part of each CDR3. A D gene is named only where the DNA matches it firmly. For some rows the clone size is stated as once, few or many, or as a class when expanded; others skip it.

d_call j_call v_call clone_size cdr3_length cdr3_aa cdr3_nt
. TRBJ1-5 TRBV19 . 14 CASSGVFEDQPQHF TGTGCCAGTTCAGGGGTTTTTGAGGATCAGCCCCAGCATTTT
. TRBJ1-2 TRBV29-1 . 13 CSVVGGGGYGYTF TGCAGCGTTGTGGGGGGTGGAGGATATGGCTACACCTTC
TRBD1 TRBJ1-1 TRBV27 few 19 CASSPGQGGLYRMNTEAFF TGTGCCAGCAGTCCGGGACAGGGAGGACTTTATAGGATGAACACTGAAGCTTTCTTT
TRBD1 TRBJ2-7 TRBV5-1 . 11 CASSLGQSVYF TGCGCCAGCAGCCTGGGACAGAGTGTATACTTC
TRBD1 TRBJ1-2 TRBV29-1 . 11 CSGLTGQGYTF TGCAGCGGACTGACAGGGCAGGGCTACACCTTC
. TRBJ1-3 TRBV9 few 15 CASSAPNRSGNTIYF TGTGCCAGCAGCGCACCCAACAGATCTGGAAACACCATATATTTT
. TRBJ1-2 TRBV15 . 16 CATSGRLPKLNYGYTF TGTGCCACCAGCGGCAGGTTACCGAAACTTAACTATGGCTACACCTTC
TRBD1 TRBJ2-5 TRBV4-1 . 16 CASSQAPGQEQETQYF TGCGCCAGCAGCCAAGCCCCCGGACAGGAACAAGAGACCCAGTACTTC
. TRBJ1-1 TRBV7-9 . 13 CASSLGWGTEAFF TGTGCCAGCAGCTTAGGGTGGGGCACTGAAGCTTTCTTT
TRBD1 TRBJ1-2 TRBV4-1 few 17 CASSQPAGTGGFYGYTF TGCGCCAGCAGCCAACCCGCCGGGACAGGGGGATTCTATGGCTACACCTTC
. TRBJ1-1 TRBV6-1 . 12 CASSVGRTEAFF TGTGCCAGCAGTGTAGGACGCACTGAAGCTTTCTTT
TRBD1 TRBJ1-2 TRBV5-1 . 16 CASSLGSDRVNYGYTF TGCGCCAGCAGCTTGGGCTCTGACAGGGTTAACTATGGCTACACCTTC
. TRBJ1-1 TRBV9 . 11 CASRSDTEAFF TGTGCCAGCAGGAGTGACACTGAAGCTTTCTTT
. TRBJ1-1 TRBV5-8 . 14 CASSLWGLNTEAFF TGTGCCAGCAGCTTGTGGGGGCTGAACACTGAAGCTTTCTTT
. TRBJ1-5 TRBV12-5 . 12 CASGWELQPQHF TGTGCTAGTGGTTGGGAGCTGCAGCCCCAGCATTTT
TRBD1 TRBJ2-7 TRBV7-8 few 14 CASSIYRGTYEQYF TGTGCCAGCAGCATCTACAGGGGTACCTACGAGCAGTACTTC
. TRBJ2-5 TRBV2 . 15 CASKIRRGREETQYF TGTGCCAGCAAAATCCGAAGGGGAAGGGAAGAGACCCAGTACTTC
. TRBJ2-7 TRBV27 . 15 CASSLGARTPAEQYF TGTGCCAGCAGTTTAGGGGCTAGAACGCCCGCCGAGCAGTACTTC
TRBD1 TRBJ2-2 TRBV4-1 . 15 CASSQGQGATGELFF TGCGCCAGCAGCCAAGGACAGGGAGCTACCGGGGAGCTGTTTTTT
. TRBJ1-6 TRBV27 . 14 CASSLEGTNSPLHF TGTGCCAGCAGTTTGGAAGGGACGAATTCACCCCTCCACTTT
. TRBJ2-3 TRBV15 . 15 CATRSGLGGTDTQYF TGTGCCACCAGGAGTGGGCTAGGGGGCACAGATACGCAGTATTTT
. TRBJ1-5 TRBV19 few 12 CASHRGNQPQHF TGTGCCAGCCACAGGGGCAATCAGCCCCAGCATTTT
. TRBJ1-2 TRBV7-2 few 15 CASSPSGALLDGYTF TGTGCCAGCAGTCCCTCAGGGGCCCTCTTGGATGGCTACACCTTC
. TRBJ2-1 TRBV6-6 . 15 CASIPRLDKNNEQFF TGTGCCAGCATACCCCGACTAGATAAAAACAATGAGCAGTTCTTC
. TRBJ1-3 TRBV5-6 once 16 CASSLGGRNSGNTIYF TGTGCCAGCAGCTTGGGGGGACGAAACTCTGGAAACACCATATATTTT
. TRBJ1-2 TRBV6-5 . 14 CASSPTEWDYGYTF TGTGCCAGCAGCCCGACAGAGTGGGATTATGGCTACACCTTC
TRBD1 TRBJ1-5 TRBV29-1 few 14 CSVGAGGINQPQHF TGCAGCGTTGGGGCAGGGGGCATCAATCAGCCCCAGCATTTT
. TRBJ2-7 TRBV4-1 . 14 CASSQVTGPYEQYF TGCGCCAGCAGCCAAGTCACAGGGCCCTACGAGCAGTACTTC
. TRBJ2-7 TRBV4-1 . 12 CASSMIRGEQYF TGCGCCAGCTCCATGATCCGGGGCGAGCAGTACTTC
. TRBJ2-5 TRBV29-1 once 12 CSANRDEETQYF TGCAGCGCTAACCGGGATGAGGAGACCCAGTACTTC
. TRBJ2-7 TRBV29-1 few 14 CSVASGRVDYEQYF TGCAGCGTGGCTTCGGGCAGGGTAGACTACGAGCAGTACTTC
. TRBJ1-5 TRBV15 few 13 CATSVGTGQPQHF TGTGCCACCAGCGTAGGGACGGGTCAGCCCCAGCATTTT
TRBD1 TRBJ2-5 TRBV7-9 few 14 CASSSGTAQETQYF TGTGCCAGCAGCTCCGGGACAGCGCAAGAGACCCAGTACTTC
. TRBJ2-5 TRBV27 . 15 CASSRKFRDQETQYF TGTGCCAGCAGCCGAAAGTTCAGGGACCAAGAGACCCAGTACTTC
. TRBJ2-7 TRBV27 . 15 CASRSQGPSPYEQYF TGTGCCAGCAGGAGCCAGGGGCCATCCCCCTACGAGCAGTACTTC
TRBD1 TRBJ1-1 TRBV9 few 15 CASSVGQGAGTEAFF TGTGCCAGCAGCGTCGGACAGGGGGCTGGCACTGAAGCTTTCTTT
. TRBJ2-4 TRBV6-7 . 14 CERYRVQTLGIQYF TGCGAGCGATACAGGGTACAAACATTGGGCATTCAGTACTTC
TRBD1 TRBJ2-3 TRBV29-1 . 13 CSAGGTGPDTQYF TGCAGCGCCGGGGGGACAGGGCCAGATACGCAGTATTTT
. TRBJ2-7 TRBV29-1 . 14 CSVEGAPGVYEQYF TGCAGCGTTGAGGGGGCGCCAGGGGTCTACGAGCAGTACTTC
. TRBJ2-5 TRBV6-5 few 15 CASIPLGGLQETQYF TGTGCCAGCATTCCCCTGGGGGGGCTCCAAGAGACCCAGTACTTC
TRBD2 TRBJ2-1 TRBV29-1 . 15 CSVLGLAGGYNEQFF TGCAGCGTTCTAGGGCTAGCGGGGGGATACAATGAGCAGTTCTTC
. TRBJ1-2 TRBV7-9 few 12 CASSLQWAGYTF TGTGCCAGCAGCTTGCAGTGGGCTGGCTACACCTTC
TRBD1 TRBJ2-5 TRBV29-1 few 14 CSVGDRGPQETQYF TGCAGCGTTGGGGACAGGGGCCCCCAAGAGACCCAGTACTTC
. TRBJ2-7 TRBV5-6 . 13 CASSSGSLYEQYF TGTGCCAGCAGCTCGGGGAGTCTGTACGAGCAGTACTTC
. TRBJ2-5 TRBV27 . 15 CASSLYRSASETQYF TGTGCCAGCAGTTTATATCGTAGCGCGTCCGAGACCCAGTACTTC
. TRBJ2-7 TRBV19 . 14 CASSITGASYEQYF TGTGCCAGTAGTATCACGGGGGCATCCTACGAGCAGTACTTC
. TRBJ2-2 TRBV30 . 12 CAWSVHTGELFF TGTGCCTGGAGTGTACACACCGGGGAGCTGTTTTTT
. TRBJ2-7 TRBV14 . 13 CASSLSRGYEQYF TGTGCCAGCAGCCTTTCCCGGGGGTACGAGCAGTACTTC
TRBD1 TRBJ2-2 TRBV9 . 16 CASSTRTGTNTGELFF TGTGCCAGCAGCACCCGGACAGGGACGAACACCGGGGAGCTGTTTTTT
. TRBJ1-3 TRBV2 few 14 CASSEEPHGNTIYF TGTGCCAGCAGTGAAGAGCCTCATGGAAACACCATATATTTT
TRBD2 TRBJ2-1 TRBV2 . 16 CASRAPGTSGGHEQFF TGTGCCAGCAGGGCACCCGGGACTAGCGGGGGGCATGAGCAGTTCTTC
. TRBJ1-5 TRBV15 . 14 CATSRTVNNQPQHF TGTGCCACCAGCAGGACAGTCAACAATCAGCCCCAGCATTTT
TRBD1 TRBJ1-6 TRBV28 few 14 CASSSGQGLGVLHF TGTGCCAGCAGCTCGGGACAGGGTTTAGGAGTCCTCCACTTT
TRBD1 TRBJ2-4 TRBV7-7 . 16 CASSLGPGQQKNIQYF TGTGCCAGCAGCTTAGGGCCGGGACAGCAGAAAAACATTCAGTACTTC
. TRBJ1-1 TRBV5-6 . 13 CASSWNYGAEAFF TGTGCCAGCAGCTGGAATTATGGCGCTGAAGCTTTCTTT